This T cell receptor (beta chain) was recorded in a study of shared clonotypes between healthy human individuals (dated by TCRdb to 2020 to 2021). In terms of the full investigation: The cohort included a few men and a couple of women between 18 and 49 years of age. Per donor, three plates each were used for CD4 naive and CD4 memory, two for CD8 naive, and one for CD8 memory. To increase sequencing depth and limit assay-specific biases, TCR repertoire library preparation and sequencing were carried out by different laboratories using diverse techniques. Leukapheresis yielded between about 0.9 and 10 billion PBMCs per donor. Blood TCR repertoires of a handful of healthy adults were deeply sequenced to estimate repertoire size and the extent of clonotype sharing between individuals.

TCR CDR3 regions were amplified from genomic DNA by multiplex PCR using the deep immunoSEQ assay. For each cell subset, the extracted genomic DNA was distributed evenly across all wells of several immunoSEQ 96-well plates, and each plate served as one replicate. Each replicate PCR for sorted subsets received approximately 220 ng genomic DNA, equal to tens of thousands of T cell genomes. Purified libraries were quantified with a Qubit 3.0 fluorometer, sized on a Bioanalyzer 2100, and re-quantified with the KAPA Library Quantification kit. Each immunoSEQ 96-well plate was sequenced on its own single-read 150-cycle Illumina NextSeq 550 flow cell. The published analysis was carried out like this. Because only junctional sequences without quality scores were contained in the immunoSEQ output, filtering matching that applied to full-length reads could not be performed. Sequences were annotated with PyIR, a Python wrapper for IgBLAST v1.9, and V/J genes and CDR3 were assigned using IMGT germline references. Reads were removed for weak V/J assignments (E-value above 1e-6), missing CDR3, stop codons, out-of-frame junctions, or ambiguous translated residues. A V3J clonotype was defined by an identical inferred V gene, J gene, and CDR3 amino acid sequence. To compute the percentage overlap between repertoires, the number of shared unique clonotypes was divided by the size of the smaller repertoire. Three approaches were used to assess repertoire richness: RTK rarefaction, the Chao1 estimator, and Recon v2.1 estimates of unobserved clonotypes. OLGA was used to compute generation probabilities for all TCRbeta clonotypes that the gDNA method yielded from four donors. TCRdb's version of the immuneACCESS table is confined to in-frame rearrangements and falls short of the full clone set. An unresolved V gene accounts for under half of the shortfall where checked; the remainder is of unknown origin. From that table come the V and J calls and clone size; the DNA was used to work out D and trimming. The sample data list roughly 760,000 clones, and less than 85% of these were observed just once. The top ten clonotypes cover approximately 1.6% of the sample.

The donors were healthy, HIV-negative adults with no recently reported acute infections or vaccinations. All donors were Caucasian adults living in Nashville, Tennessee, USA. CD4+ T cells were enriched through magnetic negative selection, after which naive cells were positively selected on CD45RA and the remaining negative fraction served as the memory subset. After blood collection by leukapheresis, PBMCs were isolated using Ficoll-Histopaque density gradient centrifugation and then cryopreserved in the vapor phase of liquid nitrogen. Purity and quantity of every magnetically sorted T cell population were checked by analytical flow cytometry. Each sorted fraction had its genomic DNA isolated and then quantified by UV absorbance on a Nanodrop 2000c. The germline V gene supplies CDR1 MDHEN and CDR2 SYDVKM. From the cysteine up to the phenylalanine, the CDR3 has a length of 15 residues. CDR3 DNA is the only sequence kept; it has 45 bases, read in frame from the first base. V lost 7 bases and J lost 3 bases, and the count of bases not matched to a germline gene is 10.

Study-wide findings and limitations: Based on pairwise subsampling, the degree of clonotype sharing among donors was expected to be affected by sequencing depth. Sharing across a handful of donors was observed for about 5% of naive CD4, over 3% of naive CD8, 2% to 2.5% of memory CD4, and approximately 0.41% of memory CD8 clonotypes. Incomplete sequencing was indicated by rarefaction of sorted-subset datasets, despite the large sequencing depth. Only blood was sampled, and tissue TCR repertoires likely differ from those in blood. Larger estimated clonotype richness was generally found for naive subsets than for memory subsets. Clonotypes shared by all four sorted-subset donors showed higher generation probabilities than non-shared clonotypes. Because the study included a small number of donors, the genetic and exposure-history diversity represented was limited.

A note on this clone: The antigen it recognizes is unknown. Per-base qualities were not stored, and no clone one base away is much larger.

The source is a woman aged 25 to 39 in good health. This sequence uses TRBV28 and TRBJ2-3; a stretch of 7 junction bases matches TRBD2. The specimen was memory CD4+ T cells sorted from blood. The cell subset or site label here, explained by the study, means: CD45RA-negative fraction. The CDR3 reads CASILSGGRTDTQYF. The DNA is TGTGCCAGCATCTTGTCGGGAGGCCGGACAGATACGCAGTATTTT.